Given below is one T cell receptor beta chain in context. Antigen specificity is unknown. Other DNA sequences in this specimen translate into the identical CDR3. This entry is derived from a study of chemoradiotherapy in HPV16-positive cancers. General observations from the study: HPV-responsive T-cell expansion during chemoradiotherapy was linked to improved recurrence-free survival in HPV16-positive patients.

This table comes from immunoSEQ multiplex PCR, and its TCRdb copy is limited to in-frame clones, with some not included. The table has about 68,000 clones, 85% to 90% seen once. The CDR3 extends over 20 amino acids. Germline V gene lookup returns CDR1 MNHNS and CDR2 SASEGT. With V trimmed by 3 bases and J by 1 base, 13 bases remained unmatched. The clonotype was recovered from a human donor with HPV-associated anogenital cancer. The chain couples TRBV6-1 to TRBJ2-1, with TRBD2 matching over 12 bases. Sequences were derived from blood, sampled from a patient who underwent chemoradiotherapy. The CDR3 sequence: CASSERGLAGLTESYNEQFF. In DNA, the CDR3 is TGTGCCAGCAGTGAGCGAGGACTAGCGGGATTAACGGAATCCTACAATGAGCAGTTCTTC.